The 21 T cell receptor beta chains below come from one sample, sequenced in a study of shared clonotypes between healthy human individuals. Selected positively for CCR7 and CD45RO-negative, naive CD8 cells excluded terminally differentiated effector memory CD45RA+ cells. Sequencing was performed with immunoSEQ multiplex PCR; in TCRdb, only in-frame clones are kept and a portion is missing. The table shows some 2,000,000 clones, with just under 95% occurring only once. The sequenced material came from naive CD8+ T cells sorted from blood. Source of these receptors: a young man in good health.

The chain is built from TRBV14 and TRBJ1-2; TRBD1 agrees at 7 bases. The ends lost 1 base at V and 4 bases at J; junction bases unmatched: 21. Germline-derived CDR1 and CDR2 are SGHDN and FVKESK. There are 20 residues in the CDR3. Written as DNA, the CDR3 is TGTGCCAGCAGCCAAGTCGCCTTTTTGCCCGAATACCGGGACAGCTATGGCTACACCTTC. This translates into CASSQVAFLPEYRDSYGYTF.

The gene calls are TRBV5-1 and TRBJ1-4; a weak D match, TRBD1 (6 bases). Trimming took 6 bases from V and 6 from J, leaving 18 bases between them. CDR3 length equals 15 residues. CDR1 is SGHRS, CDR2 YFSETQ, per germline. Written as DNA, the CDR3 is TGCGCCAGCACCCAATACGGGGGGCTCGATGAAAAACTGTTTTTT. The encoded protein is CASTQYGGLDEKLFF.

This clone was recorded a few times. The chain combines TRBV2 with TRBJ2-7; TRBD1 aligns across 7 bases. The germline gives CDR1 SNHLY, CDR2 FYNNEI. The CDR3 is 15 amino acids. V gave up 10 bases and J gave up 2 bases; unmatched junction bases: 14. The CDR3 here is CATNHRDSKTYEQYF. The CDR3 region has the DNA TGTGCCACCAACCACCGGGACAGTAAAACCTACGAGCAGTACTTC.

The CDR3 region is CASSEGTGHQNNEQFF. CDR3 in DNA: TGTGCCAGCAGTGAAGGTACGGGACACCAAAACAATGAGCAGTTCTTC. This chain joins TRBV6-1 and TRBJ2-1; D perhaps matches TRBD1 (6 bases). CDR1 is MNHNS, CDR2 SASEGT, per germline. Between the trimmed V and J ends, which lost 1 base and 5 bases, there was a span of 15 bases. The CDR3 sequence is 16 residues long.

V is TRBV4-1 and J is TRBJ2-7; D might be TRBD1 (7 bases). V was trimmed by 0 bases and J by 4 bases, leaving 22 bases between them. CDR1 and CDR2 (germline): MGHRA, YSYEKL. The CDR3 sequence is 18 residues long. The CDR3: CASSQDQGGADILYEQYF. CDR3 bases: TGCGCCAGCAGCCAAGATCAGGGGGGAGCCGATATCCTATACGAGCAGTACTTC.

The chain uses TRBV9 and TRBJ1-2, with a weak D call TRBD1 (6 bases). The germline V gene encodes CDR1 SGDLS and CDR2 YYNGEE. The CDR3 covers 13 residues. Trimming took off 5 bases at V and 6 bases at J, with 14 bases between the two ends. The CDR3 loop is CASRIDGGHGYTF. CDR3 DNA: TGTGCCAGCAGGATTGATGGGGGGCATGGCTACACCTTC.

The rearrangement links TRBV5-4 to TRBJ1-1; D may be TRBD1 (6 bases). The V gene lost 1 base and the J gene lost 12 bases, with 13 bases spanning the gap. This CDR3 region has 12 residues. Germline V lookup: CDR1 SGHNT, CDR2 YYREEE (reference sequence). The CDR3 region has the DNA TGTGCCAGCAGCTTGACAGGGTTTGAGACTTTCTTT. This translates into CASSLTGFETFF.

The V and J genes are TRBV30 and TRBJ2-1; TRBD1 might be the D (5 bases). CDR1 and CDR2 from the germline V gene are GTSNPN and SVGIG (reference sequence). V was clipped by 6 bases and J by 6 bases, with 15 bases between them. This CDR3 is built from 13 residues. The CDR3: CACQGSTSNEQFF. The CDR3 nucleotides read TGTGCCTGCCAGGGTAGTACGAGCAATGAGCAGTTCTTC.

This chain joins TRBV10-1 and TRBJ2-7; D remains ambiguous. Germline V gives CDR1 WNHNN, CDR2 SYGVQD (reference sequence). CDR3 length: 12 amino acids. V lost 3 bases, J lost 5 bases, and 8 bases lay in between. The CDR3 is CASSDPANEQYF. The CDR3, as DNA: TGCGCCAGCAGTGATCCCGCCAACGAGCAGTACTTC.

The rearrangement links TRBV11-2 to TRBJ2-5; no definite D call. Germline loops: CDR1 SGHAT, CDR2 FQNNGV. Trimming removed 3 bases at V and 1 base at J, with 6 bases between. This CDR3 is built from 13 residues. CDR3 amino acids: CASSLTLQETQYF. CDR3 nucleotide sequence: TGTGCCAGCAGCTTGACACTCCAAGAGACCCAGTACTTC.

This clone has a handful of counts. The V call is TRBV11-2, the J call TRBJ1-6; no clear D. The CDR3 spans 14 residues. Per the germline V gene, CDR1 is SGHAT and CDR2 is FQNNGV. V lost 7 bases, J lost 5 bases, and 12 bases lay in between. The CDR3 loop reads CASTPTGNNSPLHF. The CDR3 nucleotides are TGTGCCAGCACCCCAACTGGCAATAATTCACCCCTCCACTTT.

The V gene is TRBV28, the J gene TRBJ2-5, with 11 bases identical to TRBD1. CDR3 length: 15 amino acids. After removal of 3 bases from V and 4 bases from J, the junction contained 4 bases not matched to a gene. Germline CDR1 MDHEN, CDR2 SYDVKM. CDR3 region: CASSLLGQGVETQYF. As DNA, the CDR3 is TGTGCCAGCAGTTTGTTGGGACAGGGGGTAGAGACCCAGTACTTC.

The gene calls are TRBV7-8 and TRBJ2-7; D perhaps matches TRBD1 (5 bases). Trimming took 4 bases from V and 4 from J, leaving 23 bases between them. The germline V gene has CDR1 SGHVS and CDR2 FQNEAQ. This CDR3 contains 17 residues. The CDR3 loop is CASSSHLIGVEGYEQYF. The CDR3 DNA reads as TGTGCCAGCAGCTCTCACCTTATAGGGGTCGAAGGGTACGAGCAGTACTTC.

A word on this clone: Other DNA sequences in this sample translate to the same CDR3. CDR3 protein: CASSPPGGYGYTF. In DNA form, the CDR3 reads TGTGCCAGCTCACCACCAGGGGGGTATGGCTACACCTTC. The chain carries TRBV18 and TRBJ1-2; maybe TRBD1 (6 bases). V lost 0 bases and J 5 bases, leaving 7 bases between the germline ends. The CDR3 contains 13 residues. CDR1 and CDR2 from the germline V gene are KGHSH and LQKENI. The full variable domain, with the rest looked up from reference TRBV18 and TRBJ1-2, is NAGVMQNPRHLVRRRGQEARLRCSPMKGHSHVYWYRQLPEEGLKFMVYLQKENIIDESGMPKERFSAEFPKEGPSILRIQQVVRGDSAAYFCASSPPGGYGYTFGSGTRLTVV.

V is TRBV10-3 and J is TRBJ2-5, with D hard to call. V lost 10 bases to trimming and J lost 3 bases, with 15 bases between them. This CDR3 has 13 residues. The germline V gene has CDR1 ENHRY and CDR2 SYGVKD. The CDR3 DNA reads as TGTGCCACATCCCCCGAACTGGAAGAGACCCAGTACTTC. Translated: CATSPELEETQYF.

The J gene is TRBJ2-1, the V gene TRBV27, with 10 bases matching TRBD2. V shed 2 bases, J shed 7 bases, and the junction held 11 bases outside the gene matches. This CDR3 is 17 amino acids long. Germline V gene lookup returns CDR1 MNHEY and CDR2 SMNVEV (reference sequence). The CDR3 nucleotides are TGTGCCAGCAGTTTAATGTTAGCGGGAGGACCCGAAAATGAGCAGTTCTTC. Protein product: CASSLMLAGGPENEQFF.

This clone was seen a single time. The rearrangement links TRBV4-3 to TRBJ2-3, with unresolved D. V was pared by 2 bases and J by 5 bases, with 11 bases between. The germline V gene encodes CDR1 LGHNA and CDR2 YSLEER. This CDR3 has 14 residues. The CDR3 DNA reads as TGCGCCAGCAGCCAATCGGCCTCCAAAGATACGCAGTATTTT. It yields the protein CASSQSASKDTQYF.

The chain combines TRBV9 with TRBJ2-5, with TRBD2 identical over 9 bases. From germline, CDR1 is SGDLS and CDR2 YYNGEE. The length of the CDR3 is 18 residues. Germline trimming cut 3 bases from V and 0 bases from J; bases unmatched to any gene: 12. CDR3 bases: TGTGCCAGCAGCGCCTCCGGAGTGGCGGGGGGGTACCAAGAGACCCAGTACTTC. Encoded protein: CASSASGVAGGYQETQYF.

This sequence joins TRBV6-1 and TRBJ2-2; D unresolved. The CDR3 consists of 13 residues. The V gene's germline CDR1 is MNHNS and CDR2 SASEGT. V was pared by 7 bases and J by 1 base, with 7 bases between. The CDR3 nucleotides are TGTGCCAGCAATTCGGGGAACACCGGGGAGCTGTTTTTT. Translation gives CASNSGNTGELFF.

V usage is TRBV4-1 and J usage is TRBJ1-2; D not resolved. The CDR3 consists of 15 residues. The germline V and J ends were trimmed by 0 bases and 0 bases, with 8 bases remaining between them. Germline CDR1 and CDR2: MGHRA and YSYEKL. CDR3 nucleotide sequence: TGCGCCAGCAGCCAAGAACCTATAGCTAACTATGGCTACACCTTC. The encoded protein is CASSQEPIANYGYTF.

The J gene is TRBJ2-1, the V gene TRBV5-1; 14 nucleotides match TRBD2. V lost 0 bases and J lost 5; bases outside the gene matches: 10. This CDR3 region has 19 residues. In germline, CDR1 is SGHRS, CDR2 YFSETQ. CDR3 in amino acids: CASSLEPPGLAGADNEQFF. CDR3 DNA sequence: TGCGCCAGCAGCTTGGAGCCCCCGGGACTAGCGGGGGCTGACAATGAGCAGTTCTTC.